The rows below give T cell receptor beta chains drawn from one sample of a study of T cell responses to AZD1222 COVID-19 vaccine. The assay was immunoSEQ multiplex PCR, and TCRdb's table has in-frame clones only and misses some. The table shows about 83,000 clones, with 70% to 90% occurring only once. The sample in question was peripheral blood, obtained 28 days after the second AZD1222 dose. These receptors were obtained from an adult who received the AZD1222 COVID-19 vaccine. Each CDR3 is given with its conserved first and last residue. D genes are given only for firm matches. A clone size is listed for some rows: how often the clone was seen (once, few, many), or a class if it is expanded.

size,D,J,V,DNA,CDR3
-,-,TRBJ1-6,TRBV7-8,TGTGCCAGCAGCTTAGAGTTGGGGCAGTATAATTCACCCCTCCACTTT,CASSLELGQYNSPLHF
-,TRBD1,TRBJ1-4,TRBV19,TGTGCCAGTAGCATCGACAGGGCAGCAACTAATGAAAAACTGTTTTTT,CASSIDRAATNEKLFF
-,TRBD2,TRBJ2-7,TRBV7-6,TGTGCCAGCAGCTCCGGACTAGCGGGAGGACCCTACGAGCAGTACTTC,CASSSGLAGGPYEQYF
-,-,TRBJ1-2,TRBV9,TGTGCCAGCAGCGTAGAGTTGGGGGTCTCTGGCTACACCTTC,CASSVELGVSGYTF
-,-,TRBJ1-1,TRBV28,TGTGCCAGCAGTCTACAGGGTGGTGATGAAGCTTTCTTT,CASSLQGGDEAFF
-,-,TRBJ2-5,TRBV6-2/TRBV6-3,TGTGCCAGCAGTTCTAGCGAGCAAGAGACCCAGTACTTC,CASSSSEQETQYF
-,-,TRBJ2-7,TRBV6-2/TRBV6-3,TGTGCCAGCAGCCTCCGGGGGGCGCTTAGCTACGAGCAGTACTTC,CASSLRGALSYEQYF
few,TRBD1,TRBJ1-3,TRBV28,TGTGCCAGCAGTTCTTTTTTGGCCACAGGGGCAATTGGAAACACCATATATTTT,CASSSFLATGAIGNTIYF
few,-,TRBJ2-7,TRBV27,TGTGCCAGCAGTGCAGGTTACCTCTCCGAGCAGTACTTC,CASSAGYLSEQYF
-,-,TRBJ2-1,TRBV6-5,TGTGCCAGCAGAAGAGAGGTCTACAATGAGCAGTTCTTC,CASRREVYNEQFF
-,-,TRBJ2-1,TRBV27,TGTGCCAGCAGGACACAATACAATGAGCAGTTCTTC,CASRTQYNEQFF
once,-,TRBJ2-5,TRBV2,TGTGCCAGCAGTGAAGTTAGAGGGCCACAAGAGACCCAGTACTTC,CASSEVRGPQETQYF
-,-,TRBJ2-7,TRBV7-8,TGTGCCAGCAGCCGGTCGGTCGAGCAGTACTTC,CASSRSVEQYF
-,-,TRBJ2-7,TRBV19,TGTGCCAGTAGTATCCCGCCCTACGAGCAGTACTTC,CASSIPPYEQYF
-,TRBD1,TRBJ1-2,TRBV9,TGTGCCAGCAGCGTAGCACAGGGGCACTATGGCTACACCTTC,CASSVAQGHYGYTF
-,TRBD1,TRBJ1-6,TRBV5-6,TGTGCCAGCAGCTTGACCAGGGGGAACTCACCCCTCCACTTT,CASSLTRGNSPLHF
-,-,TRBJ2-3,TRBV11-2,TGTGCCAGCAGCGGTACAGGAAATACGCAGTATTTT,CASSGTGNTQYF
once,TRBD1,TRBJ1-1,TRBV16,TGTGCCAGCAGCCTTTCGACAGGGGACCACACTGAAGCTTTCTTT,CASSLSTGDHTEAFF